The sequence of this T cell receptor (beta chain) was determined in a study of cytomegalovirus exposure and HLA in healthy donors. Use of 60 Vbeta and 13 Jbeta primers characterized the PCR. The protocol was immunoSEQ multiplex PCR, while the TCRdb copy is restricted to in-frame clones and leaves out a portion. The table lists 91,000 or so clones, about 80% of them singletons, with approximately 5.3% in the top ten. In germline, CDR1 is LNHDA, CDR2 SQIVND (reference sequence). This CDR3 is built from 17 residues. V gave up 0 bases and J gave up 1 base, with 15 bases separating them. The receptor was isolated from a man younger than 45 in good health and CMV-seropositive. The sample taken for sequencing was PBMCs. The chain uses TRBV19 and TRBJ1-1; perhaps TRBD1 as D (5 bases). The chain's CDR3 is CASSIDRAGRENTEAFF. The CDR3 DNA sequence: TGTGCCAGTAGTATAGATCGTGCCGGCAGGGAGAACACTGAAGCTTTCTTT.